This T cell receptor (beta chain) was sequenced for a study of shared clonotypes between healthy human individuals. Turning to the study itself: Three plates were used per donor for CD4 naive, three for CD4 memory, two for CD8 naive and one for CD8 memory.

A CD45RA+ naive subset and a CD45RA-negative memory subset were split from CD4+ cells. Genomic DNA belonging to each subset was distributed in equal measure over several immunoSEQ plates. Sequenced by immunoSEQ multiplex PCR; TCRdb stores in-frame clones only, minus some. The sample lists 1.5 million to 1.9 million clones, roughly 98% occurring once. This clone appeared once. The germline V gene has CDR1 MNHEY and CDR2 SVGAGI. V lost 6 bases, J lost 7 bases, and 21 bases lay in between. The CDR3 length is 15 residues. The specimen sequenced was naive CD4+ T cells sorted from blood. Noted subset: CD45RA+ positively selected. The chain uses TRBV6-5 and TRBJ1-2; possibly TRBD1 for D (5 bases). The clonotype was recovered from a man aged 25-45 years in good health. CDR3 residues: CASSQFQVVGGGYTF. The CDR3 nucleotides are TGTGCCAGCAGCCAATTCCAGGTTGTTGGGGGTGGCTACACCTTC.